Shown below are 18 T cell receptor beta chains from a single sample sequenced in a study of sequential checkpoint blockade in melanoma. The treatment here: randomized to nivolumab then ipilimumab (arm A) or the reverse (arm B). Clones were sequenced by immunoSEQ multiplex PCR, and TCRdb holds only the in-frame ones, with some missing. The table records over 15,000 clones, 45% to 65% of them present only once. This sample comprised CD8+ T cells sorted from blood (inferred from file names), obtained from a patient given nivolumab and ipilimumab in sequence. The receptors originated from a human donor with melanoma.

This sequence joins TRBV7-6 and TRBJ2-2; no reliable D call. This CDR3 is built from 14 residues. CDR1 is SGHVS, CDR2 FNYEAQ, per germline. Trimming took off 7 bases at V and 5 bases at J, with 14 bases between the two ends. The CDR3 region is CASTPLDWTGELFF. The CDR3 nucleotides are TGTGCCAGCACCCCACTTGACTGGACCGGGGAGCTGTTTTTT.

This clone has a handful of counts. The chain employs TRBV6-5 and TRBJ2-1; no firm D call. This CDR3 has 15 residues. V was pared by 6 bases and J by 2 bases, with 14 bases between. Germline V gene lookup returns CDR1 MNHEY and CDR2 SVGAGI. In nucleotides, the CDR3 is TGTGCCAGCAGGGGTGATTACAGAGCCTACAATGAGCAGTTCTTC. Translating gives CASRGDYRAYNEQFF.

This clone was counted between two and nine times. The gene calls are TRBV4-1 and TRBJ1-3; tentatively, D is TRBD1 (6 bases). The V end was cut by 4 bases, the J end by 2 bases, with 18 bases between. This CDR3 comprises 17 residues. The germline gives CDR1 MGHRA, CDR2 YSYEKL. CDR3 sequence reads: CASSRGAGAVPGNTIYF. The DNA of the CDR3 is TGCGCCAGCAGCCGGGGAGCGGGGGCAGTCCCTGGAAACACCATATATTTT.

This clone is medium-sized in the sample. The rearrangement uses TRBV28 and TRBJ1-1, with a tentative D call TRBD1 (5 bases). In germline, CDR1 is MDHEN, CDR2 SYDVKM. The length of the CDR3 is 13 residues. V was cut by 5 bases and J by 0 bases, with 7 bases left in between. This CDR3 reads CASSVGVNTEAFF. The CDR3 DNA reads as TGTGCCAGCAGTGTAGGGGTGAACACTGAAGCTTTCTTT.

A remark on this clone: The junction does not match germline at one end; this may be a read error. The rearrangement uses TRBV6-5 and TRBJ2-7, with a weak D call TRBD2 (6 bases). CDR3 length equals 15 residues. CDR1 is MNHEY, CDR2 SVGAGI, per germline. CDR3 sequence (DNA): TGCGCCAGCAGTGCGACGGGAGCCGTAAGAAACGAGCAGTACTTC. Protein sequence: CASSATGAVRNEQYF.

This chain links TRBV7-6 with TRBJ1-3, with 7 bases matching TRBD1. CDR1 SGHVS and CDR2 FNYEAQ come from the germline V gene. The CDR3 extends over 18 amino acids. J lost 0 bases, V lost 0 bases, and 8 bases had no gene match. For the CDR3, the DNA is TGTGCCAGCAGCTTAGCGACGACAGGGTTCTTCTCTGGAAACACCATATATTTT. Protein sequence: CASSLATTGFFSGNTIYF.

The rearrangement links TRBV11-2 to TRBJ2-2; D perhaps matches TRBD2 (6 bases). Germline V gene sequence: CDR1 SGHAT, CDR2 FQNNGV. CDR3 length equals 16 residues. Deletions cut 5 bases from V and 2 bases from J, with 15 bases between. CDR3 amino acids: CASSHTGVVNTGELFF. CDR3 coding DNA: TGTGCCAGCAGCCACACGGGGGTCGTTAACACCGGGGAGCTGTTTTTT.

The chain couples TRBV7-9 to TRBJ1-2, with 7 bases aligning to TRBD1. Germline CDR1 is SEHNR and CDR2 is FQNEAQ (reference sequence). The CDR3 is 15 amino acids. V was clipped by 2 bases and J by 6 bases; unmatched bases: 9. CDR3 nucleotides: TGTGCCAGCAGCTTAACGATAGGGGGCGCGGATGGCTACACCTTC. Translating it yields CASSLTIGGADGYTF.

The J gene is TRBJ2-7, the V gene TRBV27; D remains unclear. The germline V gene encodes CDR1 MNHEY and CDR2 SMNVEV (reference sequence). V lost 3 bases to trimming and J lost 1 base, with 10 bases between them. CDR3 size: 14 residues. CDR3 bases: TGTGCCAGCAGTTTTGGCGGCCCTTCCTACGAGCAGTACTTC. Protein product: CASSFGGPSYEQYF.

Only a few counts were recorded for this clone. The chain recombines TRBV30 with TRBJ1-2; TRBD1 aligns across 7 bases. The germline V gene has CDR1 GTSNPN and CDR2 SVGIG (reference sequence). The CDR3 totals 12 residues. J gave up 9 bases and V 4 bases, and 8 bases lay outside the gene matches. This chain's CDR3 is CAWTRDSDRYTF. For the CDR3, the DNA is TGTGCCTGGACTAGGGACAGCGACCGCTACACCTTC.

This clone was counted once. The CDR3 spells CASSISGTSGRNEQFF. The CDR3 nucleotides read TGTGCCAGTAGTATATCTGGGACTAGCGGAAGAAATGAGCAGTTCTTC. This sequence joins TRBV19 and TRBJ2-1; TRBD2 aligns across 11 bases. Trimming removed 2 bases from V and 7 bases from J; junction bases left unmatched: 7. The CDR3 contains 16 residues. CDR1 is LNHDA, CDR2 SQIVND, per germline (reference sequence). Variable domain in full (rest from reference TRBV19 and TRBJ2-1): DGGITQSPKYLFRKEGQNVTLSCEQNLNHDAMYWYRQDPGQGLRLIYYSQIVNDFQKGDIAEGYSVSREKKESFPLTVTSAQKNPTAFYLCASSISGTSGRNEQFFGPGTRLTVL.

The gene calls are TRBV10-3 and TRBJ1-2; 7 nucleotides match TRBD1. The J segment lost 8 bases and the V segment lost 6 bases, leaving 9 bases of the junction unmatched. CDR3 length: 13 residues. The germline V gene has CDR1 ENHRY and CDR2 SYGVKD. CDR3 in amino acids: CAIRPTGVGGYTF. CDR3 DNA sequence: TGTGCCATCAGGCCAACAGGGGTCGGCGGCTACACCTTC.

This chain links TRBV5-1 with TRBJ2-7, with 9 bases matching TRBD2. This CDR3 has 16 residues. The germline gives CDR1 SGHRS, CDR2 YFSETQ. With V trimmed by 0 bases and J by 3 bases, 7 bases remained unmatched. The CDR3 loop is CASSLEAGGSGYEQYF. Here the CDR3 DNA reads TGCGCCAGCAGCTTGGAAGCGGGGGGCTCCGGCTACGAGCAGTACTTC.

The chain combines TRBV4-1 with TRBJ1-2, with D unresolved. The CDR3 length is 17 residues. The germline V gene encodes CDR1 MGHRA and CDR2 YSYEKL. V was trimmed by 0 bases and J by 1 base, leaving 15 bases between them. This CDR3 reads CASSQDRPGSLNYGYTF. Written as DNA, the CDR3 is TGCGCCAGCAGCCAAGATCGCCCAGGCTCCCTTAACTATGGCTACACCTTC.

This clone showed up many times. The chain carries TRBV5-4 and TRBJ1-2, with 8 positions matching TRBD1. CDR1 is SGHNT and CDR2 is YYREEE in the germline V gene (reference sequence). The CDR3 sequence is 13 residues long. The V segment lost 6 bases and the J segment 7 bases; nucleotides outside the gene matches: 8. CDR3 sequence: CASKSQGASGYTF. The CDR3 nucleotides are TGTGCCAGCAAGTCCCAGGGGGCTTCTGGCTACACCTTC.

This chain uses TRBV19 with TRBJ1-1; the match to TRBD1 covers 8 bases. Germline V gives CDR1 LNHDA, CDR2 SQIVND (reference sequence). V lost 6 bases, J lost 7 bases, and 4 bases stayed unmatched. The CDR3 consists of 12 residues. DNA of the CDR3: TGTGCCAGTAGCCCACAGGGGGTTGAAGCTTTCTTT. This sequence encodes CASSPQGVEAFF.

CDR3 sequence reads: CSAGQGPNYGYTF. The CDR3 DNA sequence: TGCAGCGCGGGACAGGGGCCTAACTATGGCTACACCTTC. The chain uses TRBV29-1 and TRBJ1-2, with 10 nucleotides matching TRBD1. With V trimmed by 7 bases and J by 0 bases, 2 bases remained unmatched. CDR1 is SQVTM, CDR2 ANQGSEA, per germline. This CDR3 region has 13 residues. The variable domain in full, completed from reference TRBV29-1 and TRBJ1-2, reads SAVISQKPSRDICQRGTSLTIQCQVDSQVTMMFWYRQQPGQSLTLIATANQGSEATYESGFVIDKFPISRPNLTFSTLTVSNMSPEDSSIYLCSAGQGPNYGYTFGSGTRLTVV.

This clone came up a few times. The chain employs TRBV6-6 and TRBJ1-2; TRBD1 might be the D (5 bases). Germline V lookup: CDR1 MNHNY, CDR2 SVGAGI (reference sequence). The V end lost 1 base, the J end lost 8 bases, and 17 bases lay between the germline ends. This CDR3 is built from 15 residues. The CDR3 reads CASSYFLTDAWGYTF. CDR3 nucleotides: TGTGCCAGCAGTTACTTCCTGACAGACGCCTGGGGCTACACCTTC.